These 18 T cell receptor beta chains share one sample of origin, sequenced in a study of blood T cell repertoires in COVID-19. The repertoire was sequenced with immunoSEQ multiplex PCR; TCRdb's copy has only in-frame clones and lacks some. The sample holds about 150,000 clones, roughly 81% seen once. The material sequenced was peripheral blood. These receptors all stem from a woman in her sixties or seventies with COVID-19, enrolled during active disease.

The CDR3 sequence is CAISDYREETQYF. CDR3 sequence (DNA): TGTGCCATCAGTGATTACAGAGAAGAGACCCAGTACTTC. The gene calls are TRBV10-3 and TRBJ2-5; D is unclear. The CDR3 has 13 residues. The germline V gene encodes CDR1 ENHRY and CDR2 SYGVKD. V shed 3 bases and J shed 3 bases, with 8 bases lying between them.

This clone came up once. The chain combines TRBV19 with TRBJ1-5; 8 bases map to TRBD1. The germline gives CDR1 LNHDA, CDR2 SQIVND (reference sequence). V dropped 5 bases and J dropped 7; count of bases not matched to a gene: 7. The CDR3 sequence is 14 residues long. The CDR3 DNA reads TGTGCCAGTAGTCCCGGACAGGGCGGACAGCCCCAGCATTTT. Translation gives CASSPGQGGQPQHF.

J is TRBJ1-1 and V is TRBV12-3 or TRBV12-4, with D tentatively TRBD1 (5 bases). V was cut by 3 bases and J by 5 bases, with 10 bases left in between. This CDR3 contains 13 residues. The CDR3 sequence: CASSLSGGTEAFF. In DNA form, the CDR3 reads TGTGCCAGCAGTTTGTCGGGGGGGACTGAAGCTTTCTTT.

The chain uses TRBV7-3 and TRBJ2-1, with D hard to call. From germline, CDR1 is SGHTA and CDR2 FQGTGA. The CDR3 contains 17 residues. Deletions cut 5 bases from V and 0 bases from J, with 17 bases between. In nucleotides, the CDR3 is TGTGCCAGCAGCCTTCTTCCTGACACGAGCTCCTACAATGAGCAGTTCTTC. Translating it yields CASSLLPDTSSYNEQFF. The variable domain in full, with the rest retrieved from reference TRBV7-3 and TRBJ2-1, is GAGVSQTPSNKVTEKGKYVELRCDPISGHTALYWYRQSLGQGPEFLIYFQGTGAADDSGLPNDRFFAVRPEGSVSTLKIQRTERGDSAVYLCASSLLPDTSSYNEQFFGPGTRLTVL.

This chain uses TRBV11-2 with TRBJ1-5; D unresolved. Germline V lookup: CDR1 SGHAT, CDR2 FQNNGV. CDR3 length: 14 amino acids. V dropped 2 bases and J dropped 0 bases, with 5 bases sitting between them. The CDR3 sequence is CASSLIYSNQPQHF. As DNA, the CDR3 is TGTGCCAGCAGCTTAATTTATAGCAATCAGCCCCAGCATTTT. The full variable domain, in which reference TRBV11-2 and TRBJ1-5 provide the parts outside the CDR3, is EAGVAQSPRYKIIEKRQSVAFWCNPISGHATLYWYQQILGQGPKLLIQFQNNGVVDDSQLPKDRFSAERLKGVDSTLKIQPAKLEDSAVYLCASSLIYSNQPQHFGDGTRLSIL.

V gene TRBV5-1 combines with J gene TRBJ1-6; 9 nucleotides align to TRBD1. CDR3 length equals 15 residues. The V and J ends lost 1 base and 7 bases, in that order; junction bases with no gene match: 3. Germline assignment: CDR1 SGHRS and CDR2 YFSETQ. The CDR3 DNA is TGCGCCAGCAGCTTGTTCGGGACAGGGAATTCACCCCTCCACTTT. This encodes CASSLFGTGNSPLHF.

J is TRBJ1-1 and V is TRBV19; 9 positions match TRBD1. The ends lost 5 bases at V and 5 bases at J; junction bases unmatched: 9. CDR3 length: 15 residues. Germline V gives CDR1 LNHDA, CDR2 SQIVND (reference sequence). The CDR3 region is CASSPRTGEGTEAFF. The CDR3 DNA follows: TGTGCCAGTAGTCCAAGGACAGGGGAGGGGACTGAAGCTTTCTTT.

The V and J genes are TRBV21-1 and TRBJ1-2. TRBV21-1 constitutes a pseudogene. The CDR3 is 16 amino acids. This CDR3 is CASSKVSGERIDGYTF. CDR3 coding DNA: TGTGCCAGCAGCAAAGTTAGCGGAGAACGAATCGATGGCTACACCTTC.

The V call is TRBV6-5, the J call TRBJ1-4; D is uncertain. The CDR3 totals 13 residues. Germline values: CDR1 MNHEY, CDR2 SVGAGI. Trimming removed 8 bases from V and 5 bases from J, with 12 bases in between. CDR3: CASHRSRNEKLFF. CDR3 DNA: TGTGCCAGCCACCGGAGCCGGAATGAAAAACTGTTTTTT.

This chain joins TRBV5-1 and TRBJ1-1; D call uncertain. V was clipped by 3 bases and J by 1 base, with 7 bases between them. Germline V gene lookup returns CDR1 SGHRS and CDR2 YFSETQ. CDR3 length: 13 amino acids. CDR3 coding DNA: TGCGCCAGCAGCTATCCCGGGAACACTGAAGCTTTCTTT. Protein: CASSYPGNTEAFF.

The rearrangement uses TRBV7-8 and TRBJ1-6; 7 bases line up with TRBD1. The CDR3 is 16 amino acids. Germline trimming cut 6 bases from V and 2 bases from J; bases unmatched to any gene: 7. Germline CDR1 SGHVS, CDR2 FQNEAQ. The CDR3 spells CASRRQGQAYNSPLHF. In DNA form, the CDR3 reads TGTGCCAGCAGGAGACAGGGCCAGGCCTATAATTCACCCCTCCACTTT.

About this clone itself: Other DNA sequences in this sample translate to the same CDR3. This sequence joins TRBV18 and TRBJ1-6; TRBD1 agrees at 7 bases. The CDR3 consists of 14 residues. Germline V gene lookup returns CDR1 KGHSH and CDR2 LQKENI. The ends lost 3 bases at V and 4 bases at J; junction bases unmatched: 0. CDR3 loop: CASSPGQYNSPLHF. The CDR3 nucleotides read TGTGCCAGCTCACCGGGACAGTATAATTCACCCCTCCACTTT. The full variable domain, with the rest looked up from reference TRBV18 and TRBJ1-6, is NAGVMQNPRHLVRRRGQEARLRCSPMKGHSHVYWYRQLPEEGLKFMVYLQKENIIDESGMPKERFSAEFPKEGPSILRIQQVVRGDSAAYFCASSPGQYNSPLHFGNGTRLTVT.

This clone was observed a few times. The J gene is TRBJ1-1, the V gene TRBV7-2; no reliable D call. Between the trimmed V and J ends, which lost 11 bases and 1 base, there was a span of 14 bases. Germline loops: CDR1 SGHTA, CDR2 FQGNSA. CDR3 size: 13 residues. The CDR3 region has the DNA TGTGCCGGCACGAACAGCGGGAACACTGAAGCTTTCTTT. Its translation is CAGTNSGNTEAFF.

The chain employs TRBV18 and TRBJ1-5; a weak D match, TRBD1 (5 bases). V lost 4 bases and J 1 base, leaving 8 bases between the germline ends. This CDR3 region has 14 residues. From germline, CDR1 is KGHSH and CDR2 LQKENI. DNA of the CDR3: TGTGCCAGCTCACAACAGGAAAGCAATCAGCCCCAGCATTTT. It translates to CASSQQESNQPQHF.

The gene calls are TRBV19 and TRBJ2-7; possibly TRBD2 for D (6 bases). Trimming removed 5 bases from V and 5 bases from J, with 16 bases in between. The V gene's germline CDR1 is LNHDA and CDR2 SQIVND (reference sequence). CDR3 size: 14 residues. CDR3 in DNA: TGTGCCAGTAGTCCCGGGACTTTGGGGCACGAGCAGTACTTC. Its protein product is CASSPGTLGHEQYF.

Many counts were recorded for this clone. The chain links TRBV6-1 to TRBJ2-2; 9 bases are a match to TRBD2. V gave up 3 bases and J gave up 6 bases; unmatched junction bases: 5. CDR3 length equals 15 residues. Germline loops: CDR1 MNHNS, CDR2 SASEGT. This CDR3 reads CASSENSGGAGELFF. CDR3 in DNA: TGTGCCAGCAGTGAGAATAGCGGGGGAGCCGGGGAGCTGTTTTTT.

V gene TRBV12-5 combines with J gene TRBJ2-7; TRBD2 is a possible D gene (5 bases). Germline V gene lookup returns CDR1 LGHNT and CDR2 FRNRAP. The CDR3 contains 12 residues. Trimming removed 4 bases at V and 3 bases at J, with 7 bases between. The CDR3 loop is CASGSGDYEQYF. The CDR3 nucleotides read TGTGCTAGTGGTTCCGGGGACTACGAGCAGTACTTC.

The CDR3 loop is CASRPLAGGPGAQFF. CDR3 nucleotide sequence: TGTGCCAGCAGGCCTCTAGCGGGAGGGCCGGGTGCGCAGTTCTTC. The chain has TRBV6-4 and TRBJ2-1; TRBD2 aligns across 12 bases. V shed 6 bases and J 12 bases; nucleotides not matched to a gene: 12. Germline V lookup: CDR1 MRHNA, CDR2 SNTAGT. The CDR3 totals 15 residues.